The present TCR beta chain was sequenced within a study of beta chain features in type 1 diabetes. Study summary: Patient and healthy donor groups were alike in age, gender and cell yields. Study-wide results and limits: At VDJ recombination sites, type 1 diabetes patients had fewer insertions and more deleted nucleotides. Here, the possible influence of HLA type (on TCRB rearrangement) remained unresolved. PCR may have favored shorter templates equally in patients and controls.

Every isolated RNA sample was fully reverse transcribed, so sequencing captured expressed TCRB transcripts. The data were produced by immunoSEQ multiplex PCR, yet TCRdb's version contains in-frame clones alone and is incomplete. The sample has hundreds of thousands of clones; around 15% are singletons. On this clone: The antigen remains undetermined.

The length of the CDR3 is 15 residues. The J segment lost 0 bases and the V segment lost 4 bases, leaving 6 bases of the junction unmatched. Looked up from germline, CDR1 is SGHRS and CDR2 is YFSETQ. Sequenced sample: naive CD4+ T cells from blood. This receptor was obtained from a man aged 18 to 30 in good health. The chain employs TRBV5-1 and TRBJ2-7, with 8 bases identical to TRBD1. As DNA, the CDR3 is TGCGCCAGCAGCATGAGACAGGGGAGCTCCTACGAGCAGTACTTC. Its protein is CASSMRQGSSYEQYF.